This T cell receptor beta chain was retrieved from a study of CD8+CD57+ T cells in acquired aplastic anemia. About the study: Each DNA sample taken from sorted CD4+ and CD8+ cells came to about 3 ug on average.

Patients chosen for sequencing had CD8+CD57+ cells that had expanded, as shown by flow cytometry. No therapy was given to patients before blood sampling. Profiling that covered TCR beta VDJ and CDR3 relied on genomic DNA as its template. TCRdb itself ran the reads through MiXCR, one entry per CDR3 protein. The sample yields 160,000 or so distinct CDR3 sequences, around half seen once. V was trimmed by 7 bases and J by 6 bases, leaving 15 bases between them. The V gene's germline CDR1 is ENHRY and CDR2 SYGVKD. The CDR3 consists of 14 residues. This clonotype was obtained from a human donor with aplastic anemia. The sequenced material came from sorted CD4+, CD8+, or CD8+CD57+ T cells (not recorded which) from PBMCs. The chain links TRBV10-3 to TRBJ2-2; maybe TRBD2 (6 bases). The CDR3 here is CAIKGTPGAGELFF. CDR3 coding DNA: TGTGCCATCAAAGGGACTCCCGGGGCCGGGGAGCTGTTTTTT.